The clone carrying this TCR beta chain showed up just a few times. Its target is unknown. The sample comes from a study of T cells in Graves' hyperthyroidism and ophthalmopathy. Study-wide findings and caveats: The model identified upcoming ophthalmopathy a median approximately six months ahead of onset.

Regions amplified from RNA transcripts were the TCR beta CDR3 regions. TCR CDR3 underwent first-round RT-PCR with the HTBI primer set. In TCRdb, the multiplex PCR reads were re-called with MiXCR into one record per CDR3 protein. In the table there are 350,000 or so distinct CDR3 sequences, about 20% of which are singletons. Trimming pared 6 bases from V and 5 bases from J, leaving 13 bases between. The CDR3 runs to 13 residues. The chain joins TRBV12-3 or TRBV12-4 to TRBJ2-5; a weak D match, TRBD1 (5 bases). The clonotype comes from a woman in her 50s with Graves' hyperthyroidism. Sequencing was done on a sample of blood. The CDR3 region has the DNA TGTGCCAGCAGGCCCAGGGTGGGGGAGACCCAGTACTTC. It is translated as CASRPRVGETQYF.